Below, 32 T cell receptor beta chains from the same sample are listed, as sequenced in a study of blood T cells in healthy people across ages. A sample-barcoded 5' primer and a J-beta primer mix were used in a second PCR of roughly 6 to 11 cycles. TCRdb called the 5' RACE reads again in MiXCR, with one record for every CDR3 protein. There are about 1.6 million distinct CDR3 sequences in the sample; roughly 32% occur only once, and about 11% lies in the top ten. Sequencing was done on a sample of blood. These receptors originate from a woman in her 30s in good health.

This sequence joins TRBV5-8 and TRBJ1-2; D unresolved. Germline lookup yields CDR1 SGHTS and CDR2 YDEGEE. Trimming cost V 7 bases and J 2 bases, with 15 bases left between them. The CDR3 extends over 14 amino acids. The CDR3 reads CASRKTTRNYGYTF. CDR3 coding DNA: TGTGCCAGCCGAAAGACCACGCGGAACTATGGCTACACCTTC.

CDR3 DNA: TGTGCCAGCAGCTTAGACGGCCAGTCCTGGGGCGGCTACACCTTC. This codes for CASSLDGQSWGGYTF. J is TRBJ1-2 and V is TRBV7-9; D is perhaps TRBD1 (5 bases). Germline assignment: CDR1 SEHNR and CDR2 FQNEAQ (reference sequence). The V and J ends lost 1 base and 8 bases respectively, with 17 bases between them. The CDR3 is made up of 15 amino acids. Full variable domain (outside the CDR3, taken from reference TRBV7-9 and TRBJ1-2): DTGVSQNPRHKITKRGQNVTFRCDPISEHNRLYWYRQTLGQGPEFLTYFQNEAQLEKSRLLSDRFSAERPKGSFSTLEIQRTEQGDSAMYLCASSLDGQSWGGYTFGSGTRLTVV.

This clonotype was observed a few times. The rearrangement links TRBV2 to TRBJ2-3; D is unclear. Trimming stripped 8 bases from V and 7 bases from J, with 7 bases between. This CDR3 is 10 amino acids long. The germline CDR1 and CDR2 sequences are SNHLY and FYNNEI. CDR3 amino acids: CASGPNTQYF. The CDR3 coding sequence is TGTGCCAGCGGTCCCAATACGCAGTATTTT.

The rearrangement links TRBV5-1 to TRBJ1-1; 7 nucleotides agree with TRBD1. Trimming cost V 4 bases and J 0 bases; bases outside gene matches: 6. The CDR3 runs to 15 residues. CDR1 and CDR2 from the germline V gene are SGHRS and YFSETQ. This chain's CDR3 is CASSPSGTVNTEAFF. CDR3 bases: TGCGCCAGCAGCCCATCCGGGACAGTGAACACTGAAGCTTTCTTT.

This clonotype was seen a few times. The rearrangement joins TRBV7-9 to TRBJ2-7, with 9 bases lining up with TRBD2. The CDR3 runs 15 residues. V shed 5 bases and J 4 bases; nucleotides not matched to a gene: 9. Looked up from germline, CDR1 is SEHNR and CDR2 is FQNEAQ (reference sequence). This chain's CDR3 is CASSREGGRGYEQYF. The CDR3 DNA reads TGTGCCAGCAGCCGAGAGGGCGGGAGGGGTTACGAGCAGTACTTC.

This clonotype was detected ten times or more. The chain's CDR3 is CASSLEGQGRGYTF. Written as DNA, the CDR3 is TGCGCCAGCAGCTTGGAGGGACAGGGTCGGGGCTACACCTTC. This sequence joins TRBV5-1 and TRBJ1-2, with 9 positions matching TRBD1. Germline CDR1 reads SGHRS; CDR2 reads YFSETQ. V was clipped by 0 bases and J by 8 bases; unmatched bases: 5. The CDR3 consists of 14 residues.

This clonotype has more than one count but fewer than ten. The chain couples TRBV6-1 to TRBJ2-5; D ambiguous. Deletions cut 5 bases from V and 5 bases from J, with 12 bases between. From germline, CDR1 is MNHNS and CDR2 SASEGT. This CDR3 comprises 13 residues. The chain's CDR3 is CASSNSIRETQYF. The CDR3 DNA is TGTGCCAGCAGTAACAGTATTCGGGAGACCCAGTACTTC.

The genes are TRBV5-4 and TRBJ2-2; D gene unclear. Trimming left V 5 bases short and J 2 bases short, with 7 bases between. The CDR3 is 13 residues long. CDR1 is SGHNT, CDR2 YYREEE, per germline (reference sequence). The CDR3 DNA follows: TGTGCCAGCAGAAATGAAAACACCGGGGAGCTGTTTTTT. Protein: CASRNENTGELFF.

This clonotype was counted a few times. The V call is TRBV20-1, the J call TRBJ2-1; 9 bases are a match to TRBD2. CDR1 is DFQATT, CDR2 SNEGSKA, per germline (reference sequence). J gave up 5 bases and V 0 bases, and 5 bases lay outside the gene matches. The CDR3 is 15 amino acids. Written as DNA, the CDR3 is TGCAGTGCTAGAGATCGTAGCGGGAGTAACAATGAGCAGTTCTTC. It specifies CSARDRSGSNNEQFF.

This clonotype was detected many times. The CDR3: CSVGGTTTTDTQYF. CDR3 sequence (DNA): TGCAGCGTTGGGGGGACTACAACCACAGATACGCAGTATTTT. The rearrangement joins TRBV29-1 to TRBJ2-3, with TRBD2 identical over 7 bases. Germline CDR1 SQVTM, CDR2 ANQGSEA. V was clipped by 4 bases and J by 2 bases; unmatched bases: 6. The CDR3 runs to 14 residues.

This clonotype was observed a few times. The chain recombines TRBV3-1 with TRBJ2-5, with a tentative D call TRBD1 (6 bases). Trimming stripped 0 bases from V and 5 bases from J, with 13 bases between. The CDR3 is made up of 15 amino acids. From germline, CDR1 is LGHDT and CDR2 YNNKEL (reference sequence). CDR3 sequence reads: CASSQEARDMETQYF. The CDR3 nucleotides are TGTGCCAGCAGCCAAGAAGCTCGGGACATGGAGACCCAGTACTTC.

V gene TRBV11-3 combines with J gene TRBJ2-1; the D gene is possibly TRBD2 (5 bases). This CDR3 has 14 amino acids. Germline-derived CDR1 and CDR2 are SGHNT and YENEEA. Between the trimmed V and J ends, which lost 1 base and 6 bases, there was a span of 10 bases. This chain's CDR3 is CASSLGGYTNEQFF. DNA for the CDR3: TGTGCCAGCAGCTTAGGAGGGTACACCAATGAGCAGTTCTTC.

This clonotype has only a few counts. The chain uses TRBV6-5 and TRBJ2-1; D uncertain. Germline CDR1 and CDR2: MNHEY and SVGAGI. Trimming removed 2 bases at V and 0 bases at J, with 2 bases between. This CDR3 has 13 residues. The CDR3 DNA follows: TGTGCCAGCAGTTACGCCTCCTACAATGAGCAGTTCTTC. It yields the protein CASSYASYNEQFF.

This clonotype was counted between two and nine times. This chain links TRBV7-2 with TRBJ1-1; possibly TRBD1 for D (6 bases). The CDR3 covers 14 residues. CDR1 SGHTA and CDR2 FQGNSA come from the germline V gene. Trimming took 8 bases from V and 0 from J, leaving 13 bases between them. The CDR3 loop reads CASLDSTMNTEAFF. The CDR3 nucleotides read TGTGCCAGCCTGGACAGCACCATGAACACTGAAGCTTTCTTT.

The V and J genes are TRBV27 and TRBJ2-2; 9 bases line up with TRBD2. Looked up from germline, CDR1 is MNHEY and CDR2 is SMNVEV (reference sequence). The CDR3 spans 16 residues. V gave up 5 bases and J gave up 6 bases; unmatched junction bases: 10. CDR3 DNA: TGTGCCAGCAGTCCTGTAGCGGGGGCGTCCCCCGGGGAGCTGTTTTTT. This translates into CASSPVAGASPGELFF.

This clonotype has only a few counts. The chain joins TRBV7-6 to TRBJ2-1; D may be TRBD2 (6 bases). Trimming left V 5 bases short and J 0 bases short, with 23 bases between. This CDR3 comprises 19 residues. Germline CDR1 and CDR2: SGHVS and FNYEAQ. The DNA of the CDR3 is TGTGCCAGCAGCACCGGCGGGGACTTGTCTTCGGGCTCCTACAATGAGCAGTTCTTC. It is translated as CASSTGGDLSSGSYNEQFF.

The rearrangement uses TRBV27 and TRBJ2-1; D may be TRBD1 (7 bases). The CDR3 extends over 16 amino acids. Germline V lookup: CDR1 MNHEY, CDR2 SMNVEV (reference sequence). V lost 6 bases and J 7 bases, leaving 22 bases between the germline ends. For the CDR3, the DNA is TGTGCCAGCAGCCCCCGACAGGGAGGTGTTGTGAATGAGCAGTTCTTC. Its protein product is CASSPRQGGVVNEQFF.

This chain links TRBV6-2 or TRBV6-3 with TRBJ1-5; D perhaps matches TRBD1 (5 bases). Trimming removed 4 bases from V and 0 bases from J, with 10 bases in between. Per the germline V gene, CDR1 is MNHEY and CDR2 is SVGEGT. CDR3 size: 15 residues. The DNA for the CDR3 is TGTGCCAGCAGTTCGGGACGGAATAGCAATCAGCCCCAGCATTTT. Encoded protein: CASSSGRNSNQPQHF.

The table lists this clonotype with many counts. The chain links TRBV4-1 to TRBJ2-7; D remains ambiguous. Germline CDR1 and CDR2: MGHRA and YSYEKL. The CDR3 runs to 14 residues. Between the trimmed V and J ends, which lost 4 bases and 9 bases, there was a span of 19 bases. CDR3 in DNA: TGCGCCAGCAGCCCCACTGAAATCCCACTGGGGCAGTACTTC. Its translation: CASSPTEIPLGQYF.

This clonotype was counted a few times. The CDR3: CASSGQGKDIQYF. CDR3 in DNA: TGTGCCAGCAGCGGACAGGGAAAGGACATTCAGTACTTC. This rearrangement joins TRBV6-1 to TRBJ2-4, with 8 bases aligning to TRBD1. CDR1 MNHNS and CDR2 SASEGT come from the germline V gene. V dropped 6 bases and J dropped 8; count of bases not matched to a gene: 6. The CDR3 is made up of 13 amino acids.

The genes are TRBV2 and TRBJ2-1; D unclear. The CDR3 runs 13 residues. The germline V and J ends were trimmed by 6 bases and 9 bases, with 15 bases remaining between them. The germline gives CDR1 SNHLY, CDR2 FYNNEI. CDR3 DNA: TGTGCCAGCAGCGCCGAGACTCGCGGTGAGCAGTTCTTC. It is translated as CASSAETRGEQFF.

This rearrangement joins TRBV20-1 to TRBJ1-2, with a weak D call TRBD1 (5 bases). V was clipped by 0 bases and J by 5 bases, with 10 bases between them. Per the germline V gene, CDR1 is DFQATT and CDR2 is SNEGSKA (reference sequence). The CDR3 covers 13 residues. CDR3 residues: CSARDWQGYGYTF. CDR3 in DNA: TGCAGTGCTAGAGATTGGCAGGGTTATGGCTACACCTTC.

The chain combines TRBV28 with TRBJ2-3; 11 nucleotides line up with TRBD2. Unmatched junction bases numbered 5, after V lost 2 bases and J lost 7 bases. CDR1 is MDHEN and CDR2 is SYDVKM in the germline V gene. The CDR3 runs to 15 residues. The CDR3: CASSLGLAGGNTQYF. DNA for the CDR3: TGTGCCAGCAGTTTAGGGCTAGCGGGGGGAAATACGCAGTATTTT.

This clonotype was observed a handful of times. V and J are TRBV5-1 and TRBJ2-1, with D unclear. Germline assignment: CDR1 SGHRS and CDR2 YFSETQ. V lost 0 bases and J 8 bases, leaving 6 bases between the germline ends. There are 12 residues in the CDR3. CDR3 sequence reads: CASSLATDEQFF. DNA for the CDR3: TGCGCCAGCAGCTTGGCCACGGATGAGCAGTTCTTC.

This clonotype appeared many times. V is TRBV29-1 and J is TRBJ2-5; TRBD1 might be the D (5 bases). Germline CDR1 and CDR2: SQVTM and ANQGSEA. The CDR3 is 13 residues long. Between the trimmed V and J ends, which lost 4 bases and 7 bases, there was a span of 16 bases. The CDR3 DNA reads as TGCAGCGTTGTGACAGTCTCTCGCGGGACCCAGTACTTC. Its protein is CSVVTVSRGTQYF.

Concerning this clonotype itself: A much more abundant neighbour one base away suggests this may be a read error. This chain links TRBV29-1 with TRBJ2-7, with D tentatively TRBD2 (6 bases). Judging by the DNA end, TRBJ2-5 fits better; the J call may be wrong. Germline lookup yields CDR1 SQVTM and CDR2 ANQGSEA. The CDR3 runs to 13 residues. The DNA for the CDR3 is TGCAGCGGGCGGAGGGGCGGTTCGGAGACCCAGTACTTC. Translating it yields CSGRRGGSETQYF.

This rearrangement joins TRBV5-1 to TRBJ2-4, with D hard to call. The J call is uncertain, as TRBJ2-7 better fits the DNA end. The CDR3 covers 15 residues. Looked up from germline, CDR1 is SGHRS and CDR2 is YFSETQ. The CDR3 here is CASSLGGSSSHEQYF. The CDR3 DNA reads TGCGCCAGCAGCTTAGGCGGCAGCTCTTCGCACGAGCAGTACTTC.

This chain links TRBV7-8 with TRBJ1-1; 8 nucleotides match TRBD1. The CDR3 consists of 13 residues. Looked up from germline, CDR1 is SGHVS and CDR2 is FQNEAQ. Trimming at V came to 5 bases and at J to 7 bases, leaving 6 bases not matched to a gene. The CDR3 here is CASSPRGQVEAFF. DNA for the CDR3: TGTGCCAGCAGCCCTAGGGGACAGGTTGAAGCTTTCTTT.

The rearrangement uses TRBV7-9 and TRBJ2-3, with D unclear. CDR1 SEHNR and CDR2 FQNEAQ come from the germline V gene (reference sequence). Trimming shortened V by 4 bases and J by 2 bases, and 10 bases separated the two germline ends. The CDR3 sequence is 14 residues long. DNA for the CDR3: TGTGCCAGCAGCTCGGGCCCTGCCACAGATACGCAGTATTTT. Its translation is CASSSGPATDTQYF.

V usage is TRBV20-1 and J usage is TRBJ2-1; 11 nucleotides align to TRBD2. The CDR3 runs 15 residues. CDR1 DFQATT and CDR2 SNEGSKA come from the germline V gene (reference sequence). Unmatched junction bases numbered 9, after V lost 3 bases and J lost 8 bases. The CDR3 loop reads CSASDRASGRHEQFF. The CDR3 nucleotides are TGCAGTGCTAGCGATCGGGCTAGCGGGAGGCATGAGCAGTTCTTC.

The genes are TRBV9 and TRBJ2-5; D unresolved. Germline-derived CDR1 and CDR2 are SGDLS and YYNGEE. V lost 2 bases, J lost 1 base, and 15 bases lay in between. The CDR3 length is 16 residues. CDR3 bases: TGTGCCAGCAGCGTCCTCGTACATCCGACCCAAGAGACCCAGTACTTC. Amino acids: CASSVLVHPTQETQYF.

The CDR3 loop reads CASNSLSGATDGYTF. Written as DNA, the CDR3 is TGTGCCAGCAACTCACTATCGGGGGCGACTGATGGCTACACCTTC. This sequence joins TRBV7-9 and TRBJ1-2; D perhaps matches TRBD1 (6 bases). This CDR3 has 15 residues. Germline assignment: CDR1 SEHNR and CDR2 FQNEAQ (reference sequence). V was trimmed by 7 bases and J by 6 bases, leaving 21 bases between them.